The present T cell receptor beta chain was sequenced within a study of blood T cell repertoires in COVID-19. Here immunoSEQ multiplex PCR was the method, and the copy in TCRdb shows in-frame clones only, minus some. The sample includes more than 65,000 clones, roughly 80% of them seen just once. Germline assignment: CDR1 MNHEY and CDR2 SVGAGI. V lost 7 bases and J lost 4, with 13 bases in between. This CDR3 has 13 amino acids. The gene calls are TRBV6-5 and TRBJ1-1; D uncertain. The source of this sequence is a woman of 80 years or more with acute or convalescent COVID-19. The material sequenced was peripheral blood. The CDR3 reads CASNLGESTEAFF. CDR3 nucleotides: TGTGCCAGCAACCTTGGGGAGAGCACTGAAGCTTTCTTT.